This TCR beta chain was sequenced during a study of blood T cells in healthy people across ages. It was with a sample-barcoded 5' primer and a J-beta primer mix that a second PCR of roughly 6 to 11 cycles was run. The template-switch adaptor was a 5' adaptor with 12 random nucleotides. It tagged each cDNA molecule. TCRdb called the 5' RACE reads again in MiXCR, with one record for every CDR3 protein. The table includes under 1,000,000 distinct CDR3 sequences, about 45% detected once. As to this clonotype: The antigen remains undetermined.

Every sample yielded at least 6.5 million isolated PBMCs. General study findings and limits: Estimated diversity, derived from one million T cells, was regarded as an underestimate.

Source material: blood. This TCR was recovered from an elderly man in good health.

The CDR3 sequence: CAISESGEDTGELFF. CDR3 DNA: TGTGCCATCAGTGAGTCGGGGGAGGACACCGGGGAGCTGTTTTTT. This chain connects TRBV10-3 to TRBJ2-2, with a possible D match to TRBD2 (6 bases). This CDR3 has 15 residues. The ends were cut back, 0 bases at V and 3 bases at J, with 8 bases in the middle. Germline assignment: CDR1 ENHRY and CDR2 SYGVKD.